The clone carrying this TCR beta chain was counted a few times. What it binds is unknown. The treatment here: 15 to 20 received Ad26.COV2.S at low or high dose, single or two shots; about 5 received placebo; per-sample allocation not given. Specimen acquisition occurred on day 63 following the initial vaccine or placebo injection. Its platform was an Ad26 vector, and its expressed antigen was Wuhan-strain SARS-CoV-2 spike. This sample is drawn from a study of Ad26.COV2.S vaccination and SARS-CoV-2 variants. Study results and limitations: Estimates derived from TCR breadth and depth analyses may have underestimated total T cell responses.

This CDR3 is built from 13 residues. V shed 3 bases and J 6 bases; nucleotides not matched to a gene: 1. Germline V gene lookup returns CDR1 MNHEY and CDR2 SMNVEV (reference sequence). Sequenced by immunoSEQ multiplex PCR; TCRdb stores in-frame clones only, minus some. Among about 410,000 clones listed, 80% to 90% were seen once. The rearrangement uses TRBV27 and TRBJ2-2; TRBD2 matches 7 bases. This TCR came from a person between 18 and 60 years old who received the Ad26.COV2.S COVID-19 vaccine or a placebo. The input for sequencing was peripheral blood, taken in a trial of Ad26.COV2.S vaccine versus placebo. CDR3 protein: CASSFGLAGELFF. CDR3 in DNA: TGTGCCAGCAGTTTCGGACTAGCCGGGGAGCTGTTTTTT.